Shown below are 30 T cell receptor beta chains from a single sample sequenced in a study of T cell responses to AZD1222 COVID-19 vaccine. Using immunoSEQ multiplex PCR, the repertoire was profiled, and TCRdb retains in-frame clones only, with some absent. The data hold over 150,000 clones, with roughly nine tenths observed a single time. The material was peripheral blood, obtained on day 0 of MenACWY control vaccination. These receptors all come from an adult in good health.

The CDR3, as DNA: TGTGCCAGCAGCTCCATCGACAGGAGCTCTGGAAACACCATATATTTT. Encoded protein: CASSSIDRSSGNTIYF. The rearrangement links TRBV5-4 to TRBJ1-3; TRBD1 is a possible D gene (6 bases). Germline assignment: CDR1 SGHNT and CDR2 YYREEE (reference sequence). This CDR3 spans 16 amino acids. V was shortened by 3 bases and J by 0 bases, with 13 bases between the two germline ends.

V usage is TRBV19 and J usage is TRBJ1-2, with a weak D call TRBD1 (6 bases). CDR3 size: 18 residues. V gave up 7 bases and J gave up 0 bases, with 24 bases separating them. The V gene's germline CDR1 is LNHDA and CDR2 SQIVND (reference sequence). This CDR3 is CASKFSRDTGFANYGYTF. In nucleotides, the CDR3 is TGTGCCAGTAAATTTTCGAGGGATACAGGGTTCGCTAACTATGGCTACACCTTC.

This rearrangement joins TRBV29-1 to TRBJ2-7; no clear D. The germline V gene has CDR1 SQVTM and CDR2 ANQGSEA. The CDR3 loop spans 12 amino acids. Trimming stripped 7 bases from V and 0 bases from J, with 10 bases between. The CDR3 DNA reads TGCAGCGGATACATCAACTCCTACGAGCAGTACTTC. Amino acid sequence: CSGYINSYEQYF.

The chain recombines TRBV5-4 with TRBJ2-5; 12 bases are a match to TRBD2. This CDR3 is built from 17 residues. CDR1 is SGHNT, CDR2 YYREEE, per germline (reference sequence). V shed 1 base and J 4 bases; nucleotides not matched to a gene: 8. CDR3: CASSLPLQGLAGETQYF. The CDR3 DNA reads as TGTGCCAGCAGCTTGCCTCTACAGGGACTAGCGGGAGAGACCCAGTACTTC. Supplemented by reference TRBV5-4 and TRBJ2-5, the full variable domain reads ETGVTQSPTHLIKTRGQQVTLRCSSQSGHNTVSWYQQALGQGPQFIFQYYREEENGRGNFPPRFSGLQFPNYSSELNVNALELDDSALYLCASSLPLQGLAGETQYFGPGTRLLVL.

This sequence joins TRBV3-1 (or the pseudogene TRBV3-2) and TRBJ1-2, with D possibly TRBD1 on 5 matching bases. The CDR3 contains 16 residues. V gave up 1 base and J gave up 2 bases, with 14 bases separating them. The germline CDR1 and CDR2 sequences are LGHDT and YNNKEL (reference sequence). CDR3 nucleotides: TGTGCCAGCAGCCAAGGATGGGCGCAGGGCAACTATGGCTACACCTTC. Amino acid sequence: CASSQGWAQGNYGYTF.

The chain joins TRBV24-1 to TRBJ2-5, with TRBD2 matching 8 bases. The CDR3 runs to 15 residues. V lost 2 bases, J lost 4 bases, and 5 bases stayed unmatched. The germline V gene encodes CDR1 KGHDR and CDR2 SFDVKD. CDR3 protein: CATSDSRSGGETQYF. In DNA, the CDR3 is TGTGCCACCAGTGATTCCAGGAGCGGGGGAGAGACCCAGTACTTC.

CDR3 loop: CANGEGSLNTGELFF. CDR3 DNA sequence: TGTGCCAACGGGGAGGGGTCTTTGAACACCGGGGAGCTGTTTTTT. V is TRBV7-9 and J is TRBJ2-2, with TRBD2 matching over 7 bases. CDR1 and CDR2 from the germline V gene are SEHNR and FQNEAQ (reference sequence). This CDR3 spans 15 amino acids. V gave up 10 bases and J gave up 1 base; unmatched junction bases: 9.

The rearrangement uses TRBV4-3 and TRBJ2-5; D call uncertain. CDR1 is LGHNA and CDR2 is YSLEER in the germline V gene. The CDR3 runs to 13 residues. Trimming left V 0 bases short and J 6 bases short, with 8 bases between. The CDR3 DNA is TGCGCCAGCAGCCAAGATCTGGGGAAGACCCAGTACTTC. Translation: CASSQDLGKTQYF.

The genes are TRBV3-1 (or the pseudogene TRBV3-2) and TRBJ2-1, with D possibly being TRBD2 (6 bases). CDR1 is LGHDT, CDR2 YNNKEL, per germline (reference sequence). CDR3 length equals 16 residues. V was trimmed by 5 bases and J by 4 bases, leaving 18 bases between them. CDR3 nucleotides: TGTGCCAGCAGCTCCAGAGGAGGGGCCAGTTACAATGAGCAGTTCTTC. It translates to CASSSRGGASYNEQFF.

The rearrangement joins TRBV21-1 to TRBJ1-1. TRBV21-1 is termed a pseudogene. The CDR3 runs 13 residues. CDR3 sequence: CASLPPGNTEAFF. The CDR3 DNA sequence: TGTGCCAGCCTTCCCCCGGGGAACACTGAAGCTTTCTTT.

V usage is TRBV28 and J usage is TRBJ2-2, with D perhaps being TRBD1 or TRBD2 (5 bases each). Germline V gives CDR1 MDHEN, CDR2 SYDVKM. This CDR3 is 14 amino acids long. V lost 6 bases and J lost 6, with 14 bases in between. CDR3 in DNA: TGTGCCAGCAGCTTGGGGGTCCTGGCCGGGGAGCTGTTTTTT. The encoded protein is CASSLGVLAGELFF.

The chain uses TRBV6-5 and TRBJ2-7; D may correspond to TRBD1 or TRBD2 (6 bases each). The CDR3 totals 13 residues. V dropped 6 bases and J dropped 7 bases, with 16 bases sitting between them. Germline values: CDR1 MNHEY, CDR2 SVGAGI. The CDR3 DNA sequence: TGTGCCAGCAGACCCTGGGGGGCGTTGGAGCAGTACGTC. This codes for CASRPWGALEQYV.

This clone appeared a single time. This chain joins TRBV9 and TRBJ2-3; D uncertain. Germline loops: CDR1 SGDLS, CDR2 YYNGEE. The CDR3 extends over 13 amino acids. V was clipped by 2 bases and J by 5 bases, with 9 bases between them. This CDR3 is CASSVRPKDTQYF. The CDR3 region has the DNA TGTGCCAGCAGCGTCAGACCAAAAGATACGCAGTATTTT. Together with reference TRBV9 and TRBJ2-3, the CDR3 gives the full variable domain: DSGVTQTPKHLITATGQRVTLRCSPRSGDLSVYWYQQSLDQGLQFLIQYYNGEERAKGNILERFSAQQFPDLHSELNLSSLELGDSALYFCASSVRPKDTQYFGPGTRLTVL.

The chain uses TRBV25-1 and TRBJ2-3; D is possibly TRBD1 (5 bases). Trimming removed 4 bases from V and 1 base from J, with 6 bases in between. Germline CDR1 is MGHDK and CDR2 is SYGVNS. This CDR3 contains 13 residues. The CDR3 DNA is TGTGCCAGCAGTGTACAGGGCACAGATACGCAGTATTTT. Residues: CASSVQGTDTQYF.

This chain's CDR3 is CASSLYSGTGQNTEAFF. The CDR3 DNA reads as TGTGCCAGCAGCTTGTATTCCGGGACAGGGCAAAACACTGAAGCTTTCTTT. This chain joins TRBV11-2 and TRBJ1-1; TRBD1 matches at 9 bases. This CDR3 is 17 amino acids long. Germline trimming cut 3 bases from V and 2 bases from J; bases unmatched to any gene: 10. The germline CDR1 and CDR2 sequences are SGHAT and FQNNGV.

This clone has just one count. This chain uses TRBV2 with TRBJ2-7; the match to TRBD2 covers 8 bases. Trimming removed 4 bases from V and 7 bases from J; junction bases left unmatched: 6. The germline CDR1 and CDR2 sequences are SNHLY and FYNNEI. There are 13 residues in the CDR3. The CDR3 loop is CASSAERGQEQYF. As DNA, the CDR3 is TGTGCCAGCAGTGCGGAGCGGGGGCAAGAGCAGTACTTC.

The V call is TRBV5-4, the J call TRBJ2-5, with 14 bases aligning to TRBD2. The CDR3 spans 17 residues. From germline, CDR1 is SGHNT and CDR2 YYREEE (reference sequence). The J segment lost 9 bases and the V segment lost 4 bases, leaving 14 bases of the junction unmatched. CDR3 nucleotide sequence: TGTGCCAGCAGCCAGGTCGGGACTAGCGGGAGCCCAGGGGCCCAGTACTTC. Protein product: CASSQVGTSGSPGAQYF.

The chain combines TRBV24-1 with TRBJ2-7; D ambiguous. The CDR3 spans 12 residues. The germline V and J ends were trimmed by 3 bases and 10 bases, with 12 bases remaining between them. CDR1 and CDR2 from the germline V gene are KGHDR and SFDVKD. The CDR3 bases are TGTGCCACCAGTGATGTCGGTAGGTTACAGTACTTC. It is translated as CATSDVGRLQYF.

In this sample, this clone turned up once. The chain combines TRBV28 with TRBJ1-3, with 9 bases lining up with TRBD1. V shed 2 bases, J shed 3 bases, and the junction held 5 bases outside the gene matches. This CDR3 has 16 amino acids. The germline gives CDR1 MDHEN, CDR2 SYDVKM. In DNA form, the CDR3 reads TGTGCCAGCAGTTTAGAACAGGGGGCCTATGGAAACACCATATATTTT. Its translation: CASSLEQGAYGNTIYF.

The chain links TRBV6-5 to TRBJ1-4, with D perhaps matching TRBD1 (6 bases). The germline V gene has CDR1 MNHEY and CDR2 SVGAGI. The V gene lost 2 bases and the J gene lost 3 bases, with 10 bases spanning the gap. The CDR3 sequence is 15 residues long. CDR3 residues: CASSYGQPSNEKLFF. CDR3 bases: TGTGCCAGCAGTTACGGACAGCCCTCTAATGAAAAACTGTTTTTT.

The V call is TRBV6-5, the J call TRBJ2-7; D is possibly TRBD2 (5 bases). CDR1 is MNHEY, CDR2 SVGAGI, per germline. With 10 bases removed from V and 3 bases from J, the gap between germline ends came to 10 bases. The CDR3 length is 11 residues. For the CDR3, the DNA is TGTGCCACCGGGGATTACTACGAGCAGTACGTC. Its protein is CATGDYYEQYV.

V usage is TRBV10-1 and J usage is TRBJ1-5, with 8 positions matching TRBD1. Germline V CDR1 and CDR2: WNHNN, SYGVQD (reference sequence). V was clipped by 3 bases and J by 2 bases; unmatched bases: 6. CDR3 length: 16 amino acids. DNA of the CDR3: TGCGCCAGCAGTGAACGGGAGACAGGGGGCAATCAGCCCCAGCATTTT. This encodes CASSERETGGNQPQHF.

Here the CDR3 reads CASSLGQIETQYF. The CDR3 bases are TGTGCCAGCAGCTTGGGACAAATAGAGACCCAGTACTTC. The chain employs TRBV7-8 and TRBJ2-5, with D possibly matching TRBD1 (6 bases). V was shortened by 3 bases and J by 4 bases, with 9 bases between the two germline ends. The CDR3 loop spans 13 amino acids. The germline V gene has CDR1 SGHVS and CDR2 FQNEAQ.

This sequence joins TRBV5-4 and TRBJ1-6, with a weak D call TRBD1 (5 bases). With 2 bases removed from V and 7 bases from J, the gap between germline ends came to 10 bases. Germline lookup yields CDR1 SGHNT and CDR2 YYREEE (reference sequence). There are 14 residues in the CDR3. CDR3 in DNA: TGTGCCAGCAGCTTCGGCAGGGACAATTCACCCCTCCACTTT. It translates to CASSFGRDNSPLHF.

As concerns this clone: A junction end diverges from the germline sequence, so it may reflect a read error. The rearrangement joins TRBV7-3 to TRBJ1-1; weak D call: TRBD1 (5 bases). This CDR3 is 15 amino acids long. CDR1 is SGHTA, CDR2 FQGTGA, per germline. The CDR3 nucleotides are TGTGCCAGCAGCCTAACCCCGGGGGGGAACACTGAAGCTTTCTTT. The encoded protein is CASSLTPGGNTEAFF.

CDR3 nucleotides: TGTGCCAGCAGCTTAATTAGTTCCTTTGACACTGAAGCTTTCTTT. The encoded protein is CASSLISSFDTEAFF. The chain has TRBV5-6 and TRBJ1-1; no firm D call. The germline gives CDR1 SGHDT, CDR2 YYEEEE. The V and J ends lost 2 bases and 3 bases respectively, with 14 bases between them. The CDR3 has 15 residues.

This chain connects TRBV7-8 to TRBJ1-3, with D unclear. This CDR3 has 11 amino acids. With 11 bases removed from V and 4 bases from J, the gap between germline ends came to 9 bases. Germline V lookup: CDR1 SGHVS, CDR2 FQNEAQ. The CDR3 here is CASGEGNTIYF. Here the CDR3 DNA reads TGTGCCTCCGGCGAGGGAAACACCATATATTTT.

The chain employs TRBV6-2 or TRBV6-3 and TRBJ1-5; possible D gene TRBD1, 5 bases. CDR3 length: 13 residues. V gave up 2 bases and J gave up 7 bases, with 9 bases separating them. CDR1 MNHEY and CDR2 SVGEGT come from the germline V gene. This CDR3 is CASSYESGQPQHF. In nucleotides, the CDR3 is TGTGCCAGCAGTTACGAGTCAGGGCAGCCCCAGCATTTT.

The chain joins TRBV4-1 to TRBJ1-5; 7 positions match TRBD1. The ends lost 4 bases at V and 0 bases at J; junction bases unmatched: 3. Per germline, CDR1 MGHRA and CDR2 YSYEKL. The CDR3 sequence is 15 residues long. CDR3 protein: CASSLGQDSNQPQHF. CDR3 nucleotides: TGCGCCAGCAGCCTAGGACAGGATAGCAATCAGCCCCAGCATTTT.

This chain joins TRBV5-1 and TRBJ2-2; 12 nucleotides align to TRBD2. Germline loops: CDR1 SGHRS, CDR2 YFSETQ. This CDR3 comprises 16 residues. Trimming cost V 4 bases and J 2 bases; bases outside gene matches: 3. The CDR3 here is CASSTLAGGNTGELFF. As DNA, the CDR3 is TGCGCCAGCAGCACACTAGCGGGAGGCAACACCGGGGAGCTGTTTTTT.